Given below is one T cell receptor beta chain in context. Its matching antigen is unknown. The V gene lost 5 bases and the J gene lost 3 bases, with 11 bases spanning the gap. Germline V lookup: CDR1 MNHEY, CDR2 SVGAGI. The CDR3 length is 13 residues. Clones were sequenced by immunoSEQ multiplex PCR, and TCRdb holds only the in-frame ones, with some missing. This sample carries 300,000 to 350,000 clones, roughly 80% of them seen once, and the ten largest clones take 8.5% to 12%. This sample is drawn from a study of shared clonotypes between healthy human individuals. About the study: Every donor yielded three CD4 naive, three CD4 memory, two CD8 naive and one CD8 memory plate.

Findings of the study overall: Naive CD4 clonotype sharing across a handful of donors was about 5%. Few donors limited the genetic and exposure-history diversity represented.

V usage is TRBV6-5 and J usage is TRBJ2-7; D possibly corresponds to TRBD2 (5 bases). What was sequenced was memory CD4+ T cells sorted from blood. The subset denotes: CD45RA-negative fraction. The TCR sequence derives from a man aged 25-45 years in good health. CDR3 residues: CASSPPGIYEQYF. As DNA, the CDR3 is TGTGCCAGCAGTCCTCCGGGGATCTACGAGCAGTACTTC.